The 6 T cell receptor beta chains presented below share a single source sample, sequenced in a study of PD-L1 blockade in urothelial cancer. TCRdb keeps only in-frame clones here, not all; method: immunoSEQ multiplex PCR. The table records more than 40,000 clones, approximately 86% of them present only once. Sequences were derived from PBMCs, sampled around atezolizumab (anti-PD-L1) treatment. These receptors all stem from a man in his 60s with urothelial cancer.

The V call is TRBV19, the J call TRBJ2-7; perhaps TRBD2 as D (7 bases). The CDR3 contains 13 residues. Germline V gene sequence: CDR1 LNHDA, CDR2 SQIVND (reference sequence). Between the trimmed V and J ends, which lost 5 bases and 6 bases, there was a span of 14 bases. Written as DNA, the CDR3 is TGTGCCAGTAGTTTTAGGGGGGGTTCCGAGCAGTACTTC. This encodes CASSFRGGSEQYF.

The V gene is TRBV2, the J gene TRBJ2-3; the match to TRBD2 covers 10 bases. The CDR3 spans 14 residues. Trimming removed 11 bases from V and 6 bases from J; junction bases left unmatched: 11. The V gene's germline CDR1 is SNHLY and CDR2 FYNNEI. CDR3 amino acids: CAGKAGGRYDTQYF. The CDR3 DNA reads TGTGCCGGCAAAGCGGGGGGGCGTTACGATACGCAGTATTTT.

The chain has TRBV5-4 and TRBJ2-4; no firm D call. This CDR3 is built from 15 residues. Trimming cost V 0 bases and J 0 bases, with 7 bases left between them. In germline, CDR1 is SGHNT, CDR2 YYREEE (reference sequence). In nucleotides, the CDR3 is TGTGCCAGCAGCTTGGGACAATCAGCCAAAAACATTCAGTACTTC. Its translation is CASSLGQSAKNIQYF.

The gene calls are TRBV7-2 and TRBJ2-3; D not certain. The CDR3 runs 14 residues. V lost 1 base and J 1 base, leaving 6 bases between the germline ends. Germline CDR1 and CDR2: SGHTA and FQGNSA. This CDR3 reads CASSLVSGTDTQYF. Here the CDR3 DNA reads TGTGCCAGCAGCTTAGTTTCCGGCACAGATACGCAGTATTTT.

This clone was found once. The chain uses TRBV7-6 and TRBJ2-1, with 11 bases fitting TRBD1. The V gene's germline CDR1 is SGHVS and CDR2 FNYEAQ. The CDR3 length is 16 residues. J lost 4 bases, V lost 4 bases, and 6 bases had no gene match. The chain's CDR3 is CASSSTGDRGYNEQFF. The CDR3 DNA reads as TGTGCCAGCAGCTCCACCGGGGACAGGGGGTACAATGAGCAGTTCTTC.

This clone was detected ten times or more. The chain recombines TRBV4-2 with TRBJ1-1; D is ambiguous. Trimming cost V 3 bases and J 1 base, with 9 bases left between them. The germline gives CDR1 LGHNA, CDR2 YNFKEQ. There are 14 residues in the CDR3. CDR3 region: CASSQVDTNTEAFF. The CDR3 DNA follows: TGTGCCAGCAGCCAGGTAGATACGAACACTGAAGCTTTCTTT.